Listed here are 30 T cell receptor beta chains from one sample, sequenced in a study of T cells in women clearing cervical HPV infection. Generated by immunoSEQ multiplex PCR, the TCRdb table keeps only in-frame clones and is missing some. This listing includes 27,000 or so clones. The sample was blood buffy coat. Source of these receptors: a woman between 18 and 69 years old with a cervical HPV16 infection that either progressed to CIN3+ or cleared (not recorded which).

A remark on this clone: The CDR3 is cut off 3 residues early in the read; its end comes from the germline J gene. The chain combines TRBV7-9 with TRBJ2-7, with 8 bases fitting TRBD1. V was clipped by 2 bases and J by 6 bases; unmatched bases: 9. The germline V gene has CDR1 SEHNR and CDR2 FQNEAQ (reference sequence). The CDR3 sequence is 15 residues long. The CDR3 bases that were read are TGTGCCAGCAGCTTAAAAGGGACAGGATTCGGCGAG. Encoded protein: CASSLKGTGFGE. The whole CDR3 sequence reads CASSLKGTGFGEQYF.

Worth noting for this clone: The read ends 3 residues before the CDR3 terminus; that terminus is restored from the germline J gene. The rearrangement joins TRBV7-2 to TRBJ2-7, with 7 bases fitting TRBD1. The V and J ends lost 6 bases and 1 base, in that order; junction bases with no gene match: 6. The germline V gene encodes CDR1 SGHTA and CDR2 FQGNSA. This CDR3 is built from 14 residues. CDR3 sequence: CASRWDSSSYEQYF. CDR3 DNA, as far as it was read: TGTGCCAGCAGGTGGGACAGCAGTTCCTACGAG.

To note about this clone: The read ends 3 residues early relative to the CDR3; the germline J gene fills the gap. This sequence joins TRBV7-9 and TRBJ2-5, with D possibly being TRBD2 (5 bases). The CDR3 length is 13 residues. Germline V gives CDR1 SEHNR, CDR2 FQNEAQ (reference sequence). Trimming left V 5 bases short and J 5 bases short, with 12 bases between. The CDR3 region is CASSIASLETQYF. CDR3 bases read: TGTGCCAGCAGCATCGCTAGCCTGGAGACC.

Comments on this clone: Coverage ceases 3 residues before the CDR3 finishes, and the germline J gene fills in the end. The chain employs TRBV5-6 and TRBJ2-2, with 14 bases matching TRBD2. Germline CDR1 is SGHDT and CDR2 is YYEEEE. Germline trimming cut 4 bases from V and 5 bases from J; bases unmatched to any gene: 1. CDR3 length equals 15 residues. The CDR3 spells CASSRLAGGTGELFF. The DNA read from the CDR3 is TGTGCCAGCAGCCGACTAGCGGGAGGGACCGGGGAG. Using reference TRBV5-6 and TRBJ2-2 for the parts outside the CDR3, the full variable domain is DAGVTQSPTHLIKTRGQQVTLRCSPKSGHDTVSWYQQALGQGPQFIFQYYEEEERQRGNFPDRFSGHQFPNYSSELNVNALLLGDSALYLCASSRLAGGTGELFFGEGSRLTVL.

Points on this clone: The read halts 3 residues ahead of the CDR3 end, with the missing end drawn from the germline J gene. This chain uses TRBV20-1 with TRBJ1-4; no clear D gene. This CDR3 comprises 16 residues. Germline V lookup: CDR1 DFQATT, CDR2 SNEGSKA (reference sequence). CDR3 bases read: TGCAGTGCTAGAGATAACCCGAGCTCCTATAATTCACCA. Residues: CSARDNPSSYNSP. The entire CDR3 protein is CSARDNPSSYNSPLFF.

Points on this clone: The CDR3 end lies 3 residues beyond the end of the read and is filled in from the germline J gene. The rearrangement joins TRBV11-2 to TRBJ2-2; the D gene is possibly TRBD2 (6 bases). The CDR3 is 15 residues long. Between the trimmed V and J ends, which lost 8 bases and 7 bases, there was a span of 20 bases. Per germline, CDR1 SGHAT and CDR2 FQNNGV. The DNA read from the CDR3 is TGTGCCAGCCTCCCCGGGACTCTGAGGGTCGGGGAG. It is translated as CASLPGTLRVGE. The whole CDR3 sequence is CASLPGTLRVGELFF.

Details on this clone: Read coverage stops 3 residues before the CDR3 terminus; the germline J gene supplies the remainder. The rearrangement links TRBV18 to TRBJ2-5, with TRBD2 identical over 8 bases. The V gene end was trimmed by 3 bases and the J gene end by 5 bases; junction bases not matched to a gene: 8. This CDR3 comprises 15 residues. Germline loops: CDR1 KGHSH, CDR2 LQKENI. CDR3 amino acids: CASSPQAGATETQYF. CDR3 DNA (partial): TGTGCCAGCTCACCTCAAGCGGGAGCTACGGAGACC.

The CDR3 bases that were read are TGTGCCATCAGTGGAGACTTGCAAGAGACC. Its translation is CAISGDLQET. The entire CDR3 sequence reads CAISGDLQETQYF. The chain combines TRBV10-3 with TRBJ2-5, with D unclear. With the read ending 3 residues before the CDR3 end, the germline J gene is used to fill in that end. V was shortened by 4 bases and J by 2 bases, with 8 bases between the two germline ends. This CDR3 has 13 residues. In germline, CDR1 is ENHRY, CDR2 SYGVKD.

Points on this clone: The read falls 3 residues short of the CDR3 end, and the missing part is taken from the germline J gene. The J gene is TRBJ2-4, the V gene TRBV30, with D unresolved. V gave up 1 base and J gave up 2 bases, with 9 bases separating them. Germline loops: CDR1 GTSNPN, CDR2 SVGIG (reference sequence). This CDR3 region has 14 residues. CDR3 bases read: TGTGCCTGGAGTGGGCAGGTGACCAAAAACATT. Its translation is CAWSGQVTKNI. In full, the CDR3 is CAWSGQVTKNIQYF.

The part of the CDR3 DNA that was read is TGTGCCACAGGGACCGGGACAAGCTACAATGAG. Translated: CATGTGTSYNE. The whole CDR3 sequence reads CATGTGTSYNEQFF. The chain joins TRBV10-3 to TRBJ2-1; D may be TRBD1 (6 bases). The read ends 3 residues shy of where the CDR3 ends; the end is completed using the germline J gene. Trimming removed 10 bases from V and 3 bases from J, with 16 bases in between. The germline gives CDR1 ENHRY, CDR2 SYGVKD. CDR3 length: 14 residues.

About this clone itself: The CDR3 end is not reached by the read, which stops 3 residues before it; the germline J gene fills it in. V usage is TRBV20-1 and J usage is TRBJ1-4; 11 bases are a match to TRBD1. This CDR3 has 16 amino acids. The germline CDR1 and CDR2 sequences are DFQATT and SNEGSKA (reference sequence). Trimming removed 1 base from V and 0 bases from J; junction bases left unmatched: 1. Partial CDR3 DNA: TGCAGTGCTAGAGGGGACAGGGGGGCAACTAATGAAAAA. Its translation: CSARGDRGATNEK. The complete CDR3 protein is CSARGDRGATNEKLFF.

Details on this clone: With the read ending 3 residues before the CDR3 end, the germline J gene is used to fill in that end. The rearrangement links TRBV5-6 to TRBJ1-2, with 10 bases identical to TRBD1. The CDR3 totals 15 residues. V trimming: 4 bases; J trimming: 4 bases; junction bases outside the gene matches: 7. Germline values: CDR1 SGHDT, CDR2 YYEEEE. The CDR3 spells CASSRETGGLYGYTF. The DNA read from the CDR3 is TGTGCCAGCAGCCGCGAGACAGGGGGCCTCTATGGC.

On this clone: The sequenced fragment ends 3 residues before the CDR3 boundary, so the rest is inferred from the germline J gene. The chain uses TRBV18 and TRBJ2-2; D is ambiguous. V was pared by 8 bases and J by 4 bases, with 17 bases between. The germline CDR1 and CDR2 sequences are KGHSH and LQKENI. The CDR3 has 15 residues. CDR3 DNA, as far as it was read: TGTGCCAGCGCTAACGAACGGGTTACCACCGGGGAG. This encodes CASANERVTTGE. The CDR3 as a whole reads CASANERVTTGELFF.

With regard to this clone: The sequence runs out 3 residues before the end of the CDR3; the remainder is reconstructed from the germline J gene. This chain connects TRBV29-1 to TRBJ1-2; D unclear. The CDR3 sequence is 14 residues long. Between the trimmed V and J ends, which lost 7 bases and 3 bases, there was a span of 18 bases. Looked up from germline, CDR1 is SQVTM and CDR2 is ANQGSEA. Partial CDR3 DNA: TGCAGCGCCTGGCGGGCCGGGCGGTACTATGGC. Amino acids: CSAWRAGRYYG. In full, the CDR3 is CSAWRAGRYYGYTF. Drawing the rest from reference TRBV29-1 and TRBJ1-2, the complete variable domain is SAVISQKPSRDICQRGTSLTIQCQVDSQVTMMFWYRQQPGQSLTLIATANQGSEATYESGFVIDKFPISRPNLTFSTLTVSNMSPEDSSIYLCSAWRAGRYYGYTFGSGTRLTVV.

As for this clone: Sequencing ends 3 residues short of the CDR3 end; the germline J gene provides the rest. The chain joins TRBV29-1 to TRBJ2-1; 12 bases map to TRBD2. V lost 4 bases, J lost 9 bases, and 7 bases stayed unmatched. Germline V gives CDR1 SQVTM, CDR2 ANQGSEA. This CDR3 is 14 amino acids long. The part of the CDR3 DNA that was read is TGCAGCGTTGGGCTAGCGGGAGGGCCCCGTGAG. It yields the protein CSVGLAGGPRE. The entire CDR3 is CSVGLAGGPREQFF.

As to this clone: The DNA ends 3 residues before the CDR3 does, and the rest of the CDR3 is filled in from the germline J gene. This chain uses TRBV7-9 with TRBJ1-2; D possibly corresponds to TRBD1 (6 bases). The CDR3 runs to 15 residues. Per germline, CDR1 SEHNR and CDR2 FQNEAQ (reference sequence). The sequenced CDR3 bases are TGTGCCAGCAGCCCGCGGGGGGGCCAGAGGAATGAC. Protein: CASSPRGGQRND. The whole CDR3 protein is CASSPRGGQRNDYTF.

As regards this clone: With the read ending 3 residues before the CDR3 end, the germline J gene is used to fill in that end. This chain links TRBV5-5 with TRBJ2-7; 7 bases map to TRBD2. Trimming removed 0 bases from V and 4 bases from J; junction bases left unmatched: 7. This CDR3 comprises 15 residues. Per germline, CDR1 SGHKS and CDR2 YYEKEE (reference sequence). CDR3 protein: CASSLGSGGRYEQYF. The CDR3 bases that were read are TGTGCCAGCAGCTTGGGTTCGGGGGGAAGGTACGAG.

On this clone: The DNA ends 3 residues before the CDR3 does, and the rest of the CDR3 is filled in from the germline J gene. This chain connects TRBV4-1 to TRBJ2-7, with a possible D match to TRBD1 (5 bases). CDR1 MGHRA and CDR2 YSYEKL come from the germline V gene. This CDR3 comprises 15 residues. Between the trimmed V and J ends, which lost 3 bases and 2 bases, there was a span of 14 bases. Partial CDR3 DNA: TGCGCCAGCAGCCAGTACCCGACAGTCCCCTACGAG. This sequence encodes CASSQYPTVPYE. The whole CDR3 protein is CASSQYPTVPYEQYF.

Points on this clone: Read sequence stops 3 residues before the CDR3 end, and the germline J gene provides the missing end. The chain joins TRBV7-2 to TRBJ1-2; 9 bases are shared with TRBD1. CDR3 size: 13 residues. Germline assignment: CDR1 SGHTA and CDR2 FQGNSA. V shed 11 bases, J shed 6 bases, and the junction held 10 bases outside the gene matches. CDR3 DNA, as far as it was read: TGTGCCTGGACAGGGGACAGGGTTCATGGC. Translated, it gives CAWTGDRVHG. In full, the CDR3 is CAWTGDRVHGYTF. The whole variable domain, remainder taken from reference TRBV7-2 and TRBJ1-2, is GAGVSQSPSNKVTEKGKDVELRCDPISGHTALYWYRQSLGQGLEFLIYFQGNSAPDKSGLPSDRFSAERTGGSVSTLTIQRTQQEDSAVYLCAWTGDRVHGYTFGSGTRLTVV.

In regard to this clone: The CDR3 is cut off 3 residues early in the read; its end comes from the germline J gene. The V gene is TRBV7-2, the J gene TRBJ1-5; tentatively, D is TRBD1 (5 bases). V dropped 2 bases and J dropped 5 bases, with 10 bases sitting between them. CDR1 is SGHTA, CDR2 FQGNSA, per germline. There are 14 residues in the CDR3. The CDR3 reads CASSLWQGDQPQHF. CDR3 DNA (partial): TGTGCCAGCAGCTTATGGCAGGGCGATCAGCCC.

A word on this clone: The read ends 3 residues early relative to the CDR3; the germline J gene fills the gap. The chain recombines TRBV18 with TRBJ1-6, with a tentative D call TRBD1 (5 bases). This CDR3 has 12 amino acids. The V gene lost 3 bases and the J gene lost 10 bases, with 7 bases spanning the gap. CDR1 is KGHSH, CDR2 LQKENI, per germline. The CDR3 DNA, read in part, is TGTGCCAGCTCACCCGACAGATCACCC. This sequence encodes CASSPDRSP. The CDR3 in full is CASSPDRSPLHF.

A note on this clone: The CDR3 goes on 3 residues after the read ends, and that part is filled in from the germline J gene. The rearrangement links TRBV7-2 to TRBJ1-4; 12 nucleotides match TRBD1. CDR1 is SGHTA, CDR2 FQGNSA, per germline. Trimming at V came to 5 bases and at J to 6 bases, leaving 1 base not matched to a gene. The CDR3 extends over 14 amino acids. The CDR3 region is CASSRDRGHEKLFF. The DNA read from the CDR3 is TGTGCCAGCAGCCGGGACAGGGGGCATGAAAAA.

Remarks on this clone: The read falls 3 residues short of the CDR3 end, and the missing part is taken from the germline J gene. The chain is built from TRBV19 and TRBJ1-2; 10 positions match TRBD1. This CDR3 contains 13 residues. Germline-derived CDR1 and CDR2 are LNHDA and SQIVND (reference sequence). The sequenced part of the CDR3 DNA is TGTGCCACTGGACAGGGGGGATACAATGAC. It yields the protein CATGQGGYND. The entire CDR3 protein reads CATGQGGYNDYTF.

Comment on this clone: The read terminates 3 residues before the CDR3 end, so the remaining end is supplied by the germline J gene. The rearrangement uses TRBV5-1 and TRBJ2-1, with 9 bases lining up with TRBD2. V lost 0 bases to trimming and J lost 7 bases; unmatched junction nucleotides: 11. From germline, CDR1 is SGHRS and CDR2 YFSETQ. This CDR3 is built from 17 residues. The sequenced part of the CDR3 DNA is TGCGCCAGCAGCTTGGCCGGGAGGCGGGGGGGCCGGAATGAG. This codes for CASSLAGRRGGRNE. The entire CDR3 protein reads CASSLAGRRGGRNEQFF.

Points on this clone: The read stops 3 residues short of the end of the CDR3; the missing end is completed from the germline J gene. The V gene is TRBV11-3, the J gene TRBJ1-6; D gene unclear. Between the trimmed V and J ends, which lost 5 bases and 5 bases, there was a span of 13 bases. CDR1 SGHNT and CDR2 YENEEA come from the germline V gene. The CDR3 loop spans 15 amino acids. Partial CDR3 DNA: TGTGCCAGCAGCCTGCGGGCAGGAGATAATTCACCC. As protein: CASSLRAGDNSP. The full CDR3 is CASSLRAGDNSPLHF. Full variable domain (remainder filled in from reference TRBV11-3 and TRBJ1-6): EAGVVQSPRYKIIEKKQPVAFWCNPISGHNTLYWYLQNLGQGPELLIRYENEEAVDDSQLPKDRFSAERLKGVDSTLKIQPAELGDSAVYLCASSLRAGDNSPLHFGNGTRLTVT.

About this clone itself: Coverage ceases 3 residues before the CDR3 finishes, and the germline J gene fills in the end. The chain is built from TRBV20-1 and TRBJ2-5; 8 nucleotides line up with TRBD1. V shed 4 bases, J shed 4 bases, and the junction held 5 bases outside the gene matches. CDR1 and CDR2 from the germline V gene are DFQATT and SNEGSKA (reference sequence). This CDR3 spans 13 amino acids. Incomplete CDR3 DNA: TGCAGTGCTAACTCCAGGGGGCTAGAGACC. Translation: CSANSRGLET. The entire CDR3 reads CSANSRGLETQYF.

To note about this clone: The sequenced fragment ends 3 residues before the CDR3 boundary, so the rest is inferred from the germline J gene. This chain uses TRBV20-1 with TRBJ2-1; 7 nucleotides align to TRBD2. There are 16 residues in the CDR3. The V segment lost 3 bases and the J segment 0 bases; nucleotides outside the gene matches: 8. From germline, CDR1 is DFQATT and CDR2 SNEGSKA (reference sequence). This CDR3 is CSASSLAALSYNEQFF. CDR3 DNA, as far as it was read: TGCAGTGCTAGTTCCCTAGCGGCCCTCTCCTACAATGAG.

About this clone itself: The CDR3 end lies 3 residues beyond the end of the read and is filled in from the germline J gene. This chain uses TRBV7-7 with TRBJ2-5, with TRBD2 identical over 8 bases. The trim removed 5 bases at V and 4 bases at J, leaving 9 bases unmatched. The germline CDR1 and CDR2 sequences are SSHAT and FNYEAQ (reference sequence). CDR3 length equals 15 residues. The CDR3 DNA, read in part, is TGTGCCAGCAGCCCCGGGCCCGGGGGGGGAGAGACC. Translation gives CASSPGPGGGET. In full, the CDR3 is CASSPGPGGGETQYF.

Turning to this clone: The observed sequence ends 3 residues before the CDR3 terminus, with the missing tail filled in from the germline J gene. The chain uses TRBV12-5 and TRBJ1-4, with TRBD1 as a possible D gene (5 bases). Germline CDR1 is LGHNT and CDR2 is FRNRAP. The CDR3 extends over 15 amino acids. Trimming took off 5 bases at V and 8 bases at J, with 18 bases between the two ends. Partial CDR3 DNA: TGTGCTAGTGGTCCGGGGGGTACATTTCGGGAAAAA. Translating gives CASGPGGTFREK. The entire CDR3 reads CASGPGGTFREKLFF.

Concerning this clone: The read ends 3 residues shy of where the CDR3 ends; the end is completed using the germline J gene. This chain joins TRBV19 and TRBJ2-1; 11 bases are shared with TRBD1. V was clipped by 5 bases and J by 6 bases; unmatched bases: 3. CDR1 and CDR2 (germline): LNHDA, SQIVND (reference sequence). This CDR3 comprises 14 residues. The CDR3 reads CASSGQGAINEQFF. CDR3 DNA, as far as it was read: TGTGCCAGTAGTGGACAGGGGGCAATCAATGAG. The full variable domain, rest sourced from reference TRBV19 and TRBJ2-1, is DGGITQSPKYLFRKEGQNVTLSCEQNLNHDAMYWYRQDPGQGLRLIYYSQIVNDFQKGDIAEGYSVSREKKESFPLTVTSAQKNPTAFYLCASSGQGAINEQFFGPGTRLTVL.